What follows are 21 T cell receptor beta chains derived from one specimen sequenced in a study of shared clonotypes between healthy human individuals. Clones were sequenced by immunoSEQ multiplex PCR, and TCRdb holds only the in-frame ones, with some missing. Seen here are 2 million or so clones, over 85% observed once, and the top ten hold more than 0.1%. The sample comprised naive CD4+ T cells sorted from blood. This sample's subset: CD45RA+ positively selected. The receptors were sampled from a man between 18 and 29 years old in good health.

This sequence joins TRBV19 and TRBJ1-5, with D unclear. The germline V and J ends were trimmed by 3 bases and 4 bases, with 10 bases remaining between them. The CDR3 loop spans 14 amino acids. CDR1 and CDR2 from the germline V gene are LNHDA and SQIVND (reference sequence). In nucleotides, the CDR3 is TGTGCCAGTAGTATTGGGGAAAGTAATCAGCCCCAGCATTTT. Amino acid sequence: CASSIGESNQPQHF.

V gene TRBV7-9 combines with J gene TRBJ1-2, with D uncertain. Trimming removed 5 bases at V and 8 bases at J, with 9 bases between. The CDR3 extends over 11 amino acids. Germline loops: CDR1 SEHNR, CDR2 FQNEAQ (reference sequence). CDR3 amino acids: CASSRLGGYTF. DNA of the CDR3: TGTGCCAGCAGCCGACTGGGAGGCTACACCTTC.

The chain has TRBV6-6 and TRBJ2-1; no clear D. Trimming shortened V by 0 bases and J by 8 bases, and 11 bases separated the two germline ends. CDR1 and CDR2 from the germline V gene are MNHNY and SVGAGI (reference sequence). The CDR3 totals 14 residues. The CDR3 region is CASSYSIILDEQFF. The CDR3 coding sequence is TGTGCCAGCAGTTACTCGATAATCCTGGATGAGCAGTTCTTC.

This rearrangement joins TRBV9 to TRBJ2-1; TRBD2 might be the D (6 bases). Deletions cut 0 bases from V and 4 bases from J, with 11 bases between. The CDR3 totals 15 residues. Per the germline V gene, CDR1 is SGDLS and CDR2 is YYNGEE. In nucleotides, the CDR3 is TGTGCCAGCAGCGTAGGGGGGGACCCGTACAATGAGCAGTTCTTC. It codes for CASSVGGDPYNEQFF.

As concerns this clone: In the same sample, other DNA sequences code for this CDR3. This chain joins TRBV10-3 and TRBJ2-5; 7 nucleotides align to TRBD1. This CDR3 contains 13 residues. Germline CDR1 ENHRY, CDR2 SYGVKD. V gave up 4 bases and J gave up 2 bases; unmatched junction bases: 1. Here the CDR3 DNA reads TGTGCCATCAGTGGGGGACAGCAAGAGACCCAGTACTTC. Translation: CAISGGQQETQYF.

The V and J genes are TRBV10-3 and TRBJ1-1; 9 bases are shared with TRBD1. Germline CDR1 ENHRY, CDR2 SYGVKD. CDR3 length: 15 residues. V was clipped by 4 bases and J by 6 bases; unmatched bases: 9. CDR3 nucleotides: TGTGCCATCAGTGCCGGACAGGGGTATTCGGCTGAAGCTTTCTTT. Residues: CAISAGQGYSAEAFF.

The chain carries TRBV7-9 and TRBJ2-3; 7 bases map to TRBD1. The CDR3 spans 15 residues. Losses at the gene ends were 5 bases for V and 3 bases for J; bases not matched to a gene: 8. Germline values: CDR1 SEHNR, CDR2 FQNEAQ (reference sequence). CDR3 region: CASSTRTGRTDTQYF. The CDR3 bases are TGTGCCAGCAGCACGCGGACAGGAAGGACAGATACGCAGTATTTT.

This chain links TRBV4-3 with TRBJ2-2; D is tentatively TRBD1 or TRBD2 (5 bases each). This CDR3 has 15 amino acids. Germline V gene data show CDR1 as LGHNA and CDR2 as YSLEER. V was pared by 0 bases and J by 16 bases, with 21 bases between. The DNA of the CDR3 is TGCGCCAGCAGCCAAGAGCCCCCGCCCGGGGCACGGCCGTTTTTT. Amino acids: CASSQEPPPGARPFF.

The V call is TRBV29-1, the J call TRBJ1-2; D might be TRBD1 (5 bases). Trimming left V 6 bases short and J 5 bases short, with 16 bases between. The CDR3 runs to 13 residues. CDR1 and CDR2 (germline): SQVTM, ANQGSEA. The DNA of the CDR3 is TGCAGCGTAACGATGGGGCGGGGGTATGGCTACACCTTC. Translated, it gives CSVTMGRGYGYTF.

This CDR3 reads CAYTRGENSPLHF. In nucleotides, the CDR3 is TGTGCCTATACACGCGGGGAGAATTCACCCCTCCACTTT. This chain links TRBV30 with TRBJ1-6; D unresolved. The V end was cut by 7 bases, the J end by 7 bases, with 14 bases between. CDR1 and CDR2 (germline): GTSNPN, SVGIG (reference sequence). The CDR3 contains 13 residues.

J is TRBJ2-7 and V is TRBV5-1, with D hard to call. From germline, CDR1 is SGHRS and CDR2 YFSETQ. V lost 4 bases to trimming and J lost 6 bases, with 14 bases between them. The CDR3 consists of 13 residues. The CDR3 loop reads CASSQVGFGEQYF. The CDR3 coding sequence is TGCGCCAGCAGCCAGGTGGGGTTCGGCGAGCAGTACTTC.

In regard to this clone: In the same sample, other DNA sequences code for this CDR3. The chain links TRBV11-2 to TRBJ1-3, with D uncertain. Between the trimmed V and J ends, which lost 5 bases and 4 bases, there was a span of 12 bases. Germline CDR1 is SGHAT and CDR2 is FQNNGV. The CDR3 is 14 residues long. CDR3 coding DNA: TGTGCCAGCAGCGCAACCGATTCCGGAAACACCATATATTTT. It codes for CASSATDSGNTIYF.

The chain recombines TRBV5-6 with TRBJ1-2; 9 bases map to TRBD1. CDR1 SGHDT and CDR2 YYEEEE come from the germline V gene. CDR3 length: 14 residues. V trimming: 1 base; J trimming: 8 bases; junction bases outside the gene matches: 6. This chain's CDR3 is CASSLKPGQGGYTF. In DNA form, the CDR3 reads TGTGCCAGCAGCTTGAAGCCGGGACAGGGAGGCTACACCTTC. Complete variable domain (other parts from reference TRBV5-6 and TRBJ1-2): DAGVTQSPTHLIKTRGQQVTLRCSPKSGHDTVSWYQQALGQGPQFIFQYYEEEERQRGNFPDRFSGHQFPNYSSELNVNALLLGDSALYLCASSLKPGQGGYTFGSGTRLTVV.

The V gene is TRBV5-6, the J gene TRBJ1-5, with a tentative D call TRBD1 (6 bases). The CDR3 is 14 amino acids. V was trimmed by 6 bases and J by 5 bases, leaving 15 bases between them. Germline CDR1 SGHDT, CDR2 YYEEEE. The CDR3 protein is CASTMSGGDQPQHF. CDR3 bases: TGTGCCAGCACCATGTCTGGGGGCGATCAGCCCCAGCATTTT.

Notes on this clone: The sample carries other DNA sequences with the same CDR3. The chain couples TRBV2 to TRBJ1-5; D is undetermined. The CDR3 runs 14 residues. Germline CDR1 reads SNHLY; CDR2 reads FYNNEI. Trimming removed 4 bases from V and 2 bases from J, with 9 bases in between. CDR3 amino acids: CASSAGGGNQPQHF. As DNA, the CDR3 is TGTGCCAGCAGTGCGGGAGGAGGCAATCAGCCCCAGCATTTT. The entire variable domain, with the rest obtained from reference TRBV2 and TRBJ1-5, is as follows: EPEVTQTPSHQVTQMGQEVILRCVPISNHLYFYWYRQILGQKVEFLVSFYNNEISEKSEIFDDQFSVERPDGSNFTLKIRSTKLEDSAMYFCASSAGGGNQPQHFGDGTRLSIL.

This chain uses TRBV6-1 with TRBJ1-5; the match to TRBD1 covers 8 bases. CDR3 size: 15 residues. Trimming removed 5 bases from V and 6 bases from J; junction bases left unmatched: 9. The germline CDR1 and CDR2 sequences are MNHNS and SASEGT. The CDR3 region has the DNA TGTGCCAGCAGTCCCGGACAGGGCGGAGGTCAGCCCCAGCATTTT. Translated: CASSPGQGGGQPQHF.

The chain carries TRBV18 and TRBJ2-7; possible D gene TRBD1, 5 bases. This CDR3 has 15 amino acids. The germline V and J ends were trimmed by 6 bases and 3 bases, with 18 bases remaining between them. The germline gives CDR1 KGHSH, CDR2 LQKENI. CDR3 sequence: CASSPAGQGLYEQYF. The DNA of the CDR3 is TGTGCCAGCTCCCCCGCAGGGCAGGGTCTCTACGAGCAGTACTTC.

The chain combines TRBV11-2 with TRBJ2-1, with D perhaps TRBD1 or TRBD2 (5 bases each). Germline V CDR1 and CDR2: SGHAT, FQNNGV. The CDR3 contains 13 residues. Trimming removed 1 base at V and 10 bases at J, with 11 bases between. The CDR3 DNA sequence: TGTGCCAGCAGCTTAGGTAGGGGCGGGGAGCAGTTCTTC. Translating it yields CASSLGRGGEQFF.

The J gene is TRBJ1-2, the V gene TRBV30; a weak D match, TRBD1 (6 bases). This CDR3 is 15 amino acids long. V was shortened by 3 bases and J by 2 bases, with 16 bases between the two germline ends. Per germline, CDR1 GTSNPN and CDR2 SVGIG (reference sequence). DNA of the CDR3: TGTGCCTGGAGGCGACAGAGCCAGGGGAACTATGGCTACACCTTC. Its protein product is CAWRRQSQGNYGYTF.

The chain has TRBV9 and TRBJ1-3, with D tentatively TRBD1 (5 bases). This CDR3 spans 17 amino acids. V gave up 0 bases and J gave up 0 bases, with 13 bases separating them. In germline, CDR1 is SGDLS, CDR2 YYNGEE. The CDR3 loop is CASSVAGAGNSGNTIYF. The CDR3 bases are TGTGCCAGCAGCGTAGCCGGGGCGGGTAACTCTGGAAACACCATATATTTT. Supplemented by reference TRBV9 and TRBJ1-3, the full variable domain reads DSGVTQTPKHLITATGQRVTLRCSPRSGDLSVYWYQQSLDQGLQFLIQYYNGEERAKGNILERFSAQQFPDLHSELNLSSLELGDSALYFCASSVAGAGNSGNTIYFGEGSWLTVV.

The rearrangement joins TRBV7-2 to TRBJ2-5, with TRBD2 as a possible D gene (5 bases). Between the trimmed V and J ends, which lost 10 bases and 5 bases, there was a span of 17 bases. Germline CDR1 reads SGHTA; CDR2 reads FQGNSA. The CDR3 is made up of 13 amino acids. CDR3 region: CATGRRTGETQYF. The CDR3 bases are TGTGCCACCGGGCGGAGGACCGGGGAGACCCAGTACTTC.